The clone carrying this T cell receptor beta chain was seen just once. Its specificity is not known. The sample belongs to a study of cytomegalovirus exposure and HLA in healthy donors. From the approximately 120-subject validation cohort, which was separate from the approximately 700-subject first cohort, the donors were drawn. The CDR3 length is 16 residues. CDR1 SGHRS and CDR2 YFSETQ come from the germline V gene. V lost 3 bases and J 8 bases, leaving 21 bases between the germline ends. Sequenced by immunoSEQ multiplex PCR; TCRdb stores in-frame clones only, minus some. Here the sample spans 250,000 or so clones, around 91% being singletons. Overall study results and limits: Investigators reported around 150 TCR beta chains as tied to cytomegalovirus. Subsequent analysis showed first-cohort TCR clusters tending to co-occur in around 130 validation repertoires. TCR sequences were mostly rare, though some public TCRs occurred in many donors.

The chain has TRBV5-1 and TRBJ2-4, with a weak D call TRBD2 (6 bases). This TCR came from a young woman in good health and CMV-seronegative. Sequencing was carried out using PBMCs. The CDR3 sequence is CASSSPPGGDGHIQYF. CDR3 nucleotide sequence: TGCGCCAGCAGCTCTCCCCCGGGCGGGGATGGGCACATTCAGTACTTC.